The TCR beta chain under discussion was sequenced for a study of T cells after yellow fever vaccination (dated by TCRdb to about 2019). Some background on the complete study: The SMART-Seq v4 Ultra Low Input RNA kit was used to prepare libraries from fractions with low cell numbers. Bulk TCR alpha and beta repertoires were sequenced longitudinally to track T-cell clones before and after primary and booster YFV17D yellow fever vaccination. The cohort comprised two healthy male donors, one aged 18 to 30 and one aged 30 to 40 years. Blood was drawn at multiple timepoints before and after primary and secondary immunization, with bulk PBMC replicates and cell subsets isolated.

This clonotype came up a few times. Its antigen target is currently unknown. No much larger clonotype is one base removed from it; base qualities were not supplied. The treatment or condition tag for this specimen amounts to: live attenuated yellow fever vaccine strain. At each blood-draw timepoint, two biological replicates of bulk PBMCs were obtained. A standard Ficoll-Paque protocol was used to isolate PBMCs from peripheral blood. RNA was extracted with TriZol from bulk PBMCs, CD4 and CD8 fractions, and dextramer-positive and dextramer-negative fractions. Beyond this particular receptor, the publication reports: A small fraction of clonotypes appeared in both the CD4 and CD8 compartments, likely as a result of convergent recombination. The secondary T-cell response was found to be weaker but faster than the primary response, with a peak reached on day 5 rather than on day 15. Most clones expanded after primary vaccination (about 96% of CD4 and roughly 88% of CD8) were re-detected after the booster, suggesting that broad memory maintenance occurred. Only a couple of donors were included in the study, so the extent to which the findings can be generalized is limited. FACS-sorted repertoires could contain abundant contaminating clonotypes from the bulk population, so computational filtering was required.

TCR cDNA was synthesized by 5'RACE template switching, which introduced a universal primer site and unique molecular identifiers. cDNA synthesis was primed from both the TCR alpha and TCR beta constant segments. Two PCR steps were used to amplify libraries, with sample barcodes and sequencing adapters being added in the second step. Libraries were sequenced on Illumina HiSeq 2500 (2x100 bp) or NovaSeq (2x150 bp). Concerning the study's data processing: MIGEC was used to demultiplex reads and collapse the reads into UMI consensus sequences, and MiXCR was used for V(D)J alignment. Vaccine-responding clonotypes were identified with edgeR using replicate PBMC samples, with FDR below 0.01 and a log2 fold change above 5 up to day 15 being required. Each bulk clonotype was labeled CD4 or CD8 based on which sequenced repertoire, CD4 or CD8, contained the clonotype at higher abundance. Using fastp trimming at Q25 and MiXCR clonotype assembly, TCRdb reanalyzed the public sequencing data and kept in-frame beta chains. When rows share a CDR3 protein, they turn into one entry using the most common DNA and genes. TCRdb, not the authors, supplied the V and J calls. The sample table lists hundreds of thousands of distinct CDR3 sequences, 13% of them with a count of one. The ten largest clones capture roughly an eighth of the sample.

Spanning cysteine to phenylalanine, the CDR3 consists of 14 amino acids. Here the CDR3 DNA is all that survives: 42 bases in frame from base 1. The material was PBMCs, obtained on the day of the yellow fever booster vaccination. The TCR was taken from a young man who received the YFV17D yellow fever vaccine. Rearrangement joined TRBV21-1 to TRBJ2-1; the table's D call TRBD1 went unverified against the DNA. TRBV21-1 is reported as a pseudogene. The DNA sequence is TGTGCCAGCAGCAAAGGGGGGGGGCACAATGAGCAGTTCTTC. The resulting protein is CASSKGGGHNEQFF.